The 22 T cell receptor beta chains below all came from one sample that was sequenced in a study of cytomegalovirus exposure and HLA in healthy donors. PCR primers comprised 60 Vbeta and 13 Jbeta primers. Sequenced by immunoSEQ multiplex PCR; TCRdb stores in-frame clones only, minus some. The table lists around 58,000 clones, approximately 80% of them singletons. The sequenced sample consisted of PBMCs. Receptor source: a female donor in good health and CMV-seronegative.

This chain uses TRBV5-1 with TRBJ1-5; the D gene is possibly TRBD1 (5 bases). Looked up from germline, CDR1 is SGHRS and CDR2 is YFSETQ. The V end was cut by 3 bases, the J end by 6 bases, with 16 bases between. The CDR3 covers 15 residues. The CDR3 sequence is CASSWMGGRGQPQHF. In nucleotides, the CDR3 is TGCGCCAGCAGCTGGATGGGGGGTAGAGGTCAGCCCCAGCATTTT.

The chain employs TRBV5-4 and TRBJ2-1; D not certain. V was shortened by 6 bases and J by 0 bases, with 4 bases between the two germline ends. This CDR3 has 12 residues. Germline lookup yields CDR1 SGHNT and CDR2 YYREEE (reference sequence). DNA of the CDR3: TGTGCCAGCATTAGCTCCTACAATGAGCAGTTCTTC. It specifies CASISSYNEQFF.

The gene calls are TRBV30 and TRBJ2-5, with TRBD2 matching 15 bases. The end of the DNA fits TRBJ2-7 better, so the J call may be wrong. The CDR3 is made up of 20 amino acids. From germline, CDR1 is GTSNPN and CDR2 SVGIG (reference sequence). The CDR3 bases are TGTGCCTGGAGTCCACTCGGACTAGCGGGAGGGCGGCTAAGAAGGAACGAGCAGTACTTC. Amino acid sequence: CAWSPLGLAGGRLRRNEQYF.

J is TRBJ1-1 and V is TRBV5-1; 10 bases line up with TRBD1. The ends lost 3 bases at V and 4 bases at J; junction bases unmatched: 6. CDR3 length equals 15 residues. From germline, CDR1 is SGHRS and CDR2 YFSETQ. CDR3 region: CASSWGQGSGTEAFF. CDR3 nucleotide sequence: TGCGCCAGCAGCTGGGGACAGGGGTCGGGCACTGAAGCTTTCTTT.

The chain is built from TRBV11-2 and TRBJ2-5; 12 nucleotides align to TRBD2. The CDR3 is 15 residues long. After removal of 3 bases from V and 10 bases from J, the junction contained 9 bases not matched to a gene. Germline CDR1 and CDR2: SGHAT and FQNNGV. CDR3 bases: TGTGCCAGCAGCTTTTCTAGCGGGGGGGCAGGGGACCAGTACTTC. Protein: CASSFSSGGAGDQYF. The full variable domain, in which reference TRBV11-2 and TRBJ2-5 provide the parts outside the CDR3, is EAGVAQSPRYKIIEKRQSVAFWCNPISGHATLYWYQQILGQGPKLLIQFQNNGVVDDSQLPKDRFSAERLKGVDSTLKIQPAKLEDSAVYLCASSFSSGGAGDQYFGPGTRLLVL.

The chain links TRBV11-1 to TRBJ1-6; TRBD1 matches at 8 bases. After removal of 3 bases from V and 10 bases from J, the junction contained 2 bases not matched to a gene. This CDR3 comprises 13 residues. From germline, CDR1 is SGHAT and CDR2 FQDESV (reference sequence). This chain's CDR3 is CASSLYRGSPLHF. For the CDR3, the DNA is TGTGCCAGCAGCTTGTACAGGGGGTCACCCCTCCACTTT.

In DNA, the CDR3 is TGTGCCACCAAGGGGGACACCGGGGAGCTGTTTTTT. It translates to CATKGDTGELFF. The V call is TRBV12-5, the J call TRBJ2-2; tentative D call: TRBD1 (6 bases). CDR3 length: 12 amino acids. Germline loops: CDR1 LGHNT, CDR2 FRNRAP.

The chain couples TRBV2 to TRBJ1-3; perhaps TRBD1 as D (6 bases). V was clipped by 8 bases and J by 2 bases, with 13 bases between them. CDR1 SNHLY and CDR2 FYNNEI come from the germline V gene. There are 14 residues in the CDR3. The CDR3 loop is CASHRGGTGNTIYF. CDR3 DNA sequence: TGTGCCAGCCATAGAGGGGGAACTGGAAACACCATATATTTT.

The J gene is TRBJ2-5, the V gene TRBV7-6; D unclear. The CDR3 totals 13 residues. Germline-derived CDR1 and CDR2 are SGHVS and FNYEAQ. Trimming took off 0 bases at V and 7 bases at J, with 9 bases between the two ends. The CDR3: CASSLAPAGTQYF. CDR3 bases: TGTGCCAGCAGCTTAGCCCCCGCCGGGACCCAGTACTTC.

The chain carries TRBV16 and TRBJ2-5, with 7 bases aligning to TRBD1. The DNA end is a closer match to TRBJ2-7, so the J assignment may be wrong. The CDR3 is 13 residues long. Germline V gene sequence: CDR1 KGHSY, CDR2 FQNENV. CDR3 sequence reads: CASSQGTVYEQYF. The CDR3 DNA is TGTGCCAGCAGCCAAGGGACAGTTTACGAGCAGTACTTC.

V usage is TRBV19 and J usage is TRBJ2-7; 8 bases fit TRBD1. The CDR3 has 14 residues. J gave up 5 bases and V 5 bases, and 8 bases lay outside the gene matches. The germline V gene encodes CDR1 LNHDA and CDR2 SQIVND (reference sequence). CDR3 sequence (DNA): TGTGCCAGTAGTCCCCCCGCAGGGGGCAACGAGCAGTACTTC. This encodes CASSPPAGGNEQYF.

The chain combines TRBV6-1 with TRBJ1-2, with 10 positions matching TRBD1. The CDR3 runs 14 residues. Germline trimming cut 4 bases from V and 5 bases from J; bases unmatched to any gene: 4. Germline V lookup: CDR1 MNHNS, CDR2 SASEGT. CDR3 region: CASSGDRGEYGYTF. The CDR3 DNA reads as TGTGCCAGCAGTGGGGACAGGGGCGAGTATGGCTACACCTTC.

The V and J genes are TRBV7-2 and TRBJ1-4; perhaps TRBD1 as D (5 bases). V was trimmed by 1 base and J by 7 bases, leaving 13 bases between them. CDR3 size: 15 residues. The V gene's germline CDR1 is SGHTA and CDR2 FQGNSA. The CDR3 nucleotides read TGTGCCAGCAGCTTAGGGGGCGTGGCTACTGAAAAACTGTTTTTT. Its translation is CASSLGGVATEKLFF.

Regarding this clone: Other DNA sequences in this specimen translate into the identical CDR3. The chain recombines TRBV6-5 with TRBJ2-7, with 8 bases matching TRBD1. The germline gives CDR1 MNHEY, CDR2 SVGAGI. This CDR3 comprises 15 residues. V trimming: 5 bases; J trimming: 6 bases; junction bases outside the gene matches: 12. For the CDR3, the DNA is TGTGCCAGCAGTCCCTTTAGGACAGGGTTAAGCGAGCAGTACTTC. It specifies CASSPFRTGLSEQYF.

This clone occurred a few times. The chain employs TRBV6-4 and TRBJ1-4; 7 bases match TRBD1. The J segment lost 3 bases and the V segment lost 6 bases, leaving 7 bases of the junction unmatched. Germline V gene data show CDR1 as MRHNA and CDR2 as SNTAGT. CDR3 size: 15 residues. The CDR3 here is CASRLTGDANEKLFF. Written as DNA, the CDR3 is TGTGCCAGCAGACTTACAGGGGACGCTAATGAAAAACTGTTTTTT.

The chain combines TRBV11-2 with TRBJ1-1, with 11 bases fitting TRBD1. CDR3 length equals 18 residues. Per germline, CDR1 SGHAT and CDR2 FQNNGV. After removal of 1 base from V and 4 bases from J, the junction contained 11 bases not matched to a gene. CDR3 coding DNA: TGTGCCAGCAGCTTAGGCATCCCGCAGGACAGGGGGCTCACTGAAGCTTTCTTT. Its translation: CASSLGIPQDRGLTEAFF.

The V gene is TRBV6-6, the J gene TRBJ1-4, with 8 bases aligning to TRBD1. The V gene's germline CDR1 is MNHNY and CDR2 SVGAGI (reference sequence). Germline trimming cut 6 bases from V and 13 bases from J; bases unmatched to any gene: 4. CDR3 length: 11 residues. The CDR3 nucleotides read TGTGCCAGCAGCAGGGACAGGATACTGTTTTTT. Translating it yields CASSRDRILFF.

The table lists this clone with a few counts. The gene calls are TRBV11-3 and TRBJ1-1; D is unclear. Trimming took 5 bases from V and 6 from J, leaving 13 bases between them. The CDR3 sequence is 13 residues long. Germline-derived CDR1 and CDR2 are SGHNT and YENEEA. The CDR3: CASSQGLGAEAFF. DNA for the CDR3: TGTGCCAGCAGCCAAGGACTTGGCGCTGAAGCTTTCTTT.

Only one count was recorded for this clone. The chain couples TRBV2 to TRBJ2-2; 9 positions agree with TRBD1. There are 14 residues in the CDR3. V was pared by 4 bases and J by 4 bases, with 1 base of the junction left unmatched. Germline V gene sequence: CDR1 SNHLY, CDR2 FYNNEI. The CDR3 sequence: CASSGTGATGELFF. CDR3 nucleotides: TGTGCCAGCAGTGGGACAGGGGCCACCGGGGAGCTGTTTTTT. Supplemented by reference TRBV2 and TRBJ2-2, the full variable domain reads EPEVTQTPSHQVTQMGQEVILRCVPISNHLYFYWYRQILGQKVEFLVSFYNNEISEKSEIFDDQFSVERPDGSNFTLKIRSTKLEDSAMYFCASSGTGATGELFFGEGSRLTVL.

The CDR3 DNA is TGTGCCAGCAGCGTAGGTCAGGGGATGGGTGAGACCCAGTACTTC. Residues: CASSVGQGMGETQYF. This rearrangement joins TRBV9 to TRBJ2-5, with TRBD1 as a possible D gene (6 bases). The CDR3 length is 15 residues. Germline V gene sequence: CDR1 SGDLS, CDR2 YYNGEE. Trimming shortened V by 0 bases and J by 5 bases, and 14 bases separated the two germline ends. The whole variable domain, filled in from reference TRBV9 and TRBJ2-5, reads DSGVTQTPKHLITATGQRVTLRCSPRSGDLSVYWYQQSLDQGLQFLIQYYNGEERAKGNILERFSAQQFPDLHSELNLSSLELGDSALYFCASSVGQGMGETQYFGPGTRLLVL.

The genes are TRBV6-5 and TRBJ2-7; 7 nucleotides align to TRBD1. V dropped 6 bases and J dropped 3; count of bases not matched to a gene: 5. From germline, CDR1 is MNHEY and CDR2 SVGAGI. The CDR3 loop spans 13 amino acids. CDR3 sequence (DNA): TGTGCCAGCAGGACGACAGGGAGCTACGAGCAGTACTTC. Translated: CASRTTGSYEQYF.

The chain couples TRBV10-3 to TRBJ2-5; TRBD2 matches at 10 bases. Germline assignment: CDR1 ENHRY and CDR2 SYGVKD. The CDR3 is made up of 14 amino acids. With V trimmed by 6 bases and J by 7 bases, 8 bases remained unmatched. For the CDR3, the DNA is TGTGCCATCAGAACTAGCGGGGACCTCGGGACCCAGTACTTC. Translated: CAIRTSGDLGTQYF.